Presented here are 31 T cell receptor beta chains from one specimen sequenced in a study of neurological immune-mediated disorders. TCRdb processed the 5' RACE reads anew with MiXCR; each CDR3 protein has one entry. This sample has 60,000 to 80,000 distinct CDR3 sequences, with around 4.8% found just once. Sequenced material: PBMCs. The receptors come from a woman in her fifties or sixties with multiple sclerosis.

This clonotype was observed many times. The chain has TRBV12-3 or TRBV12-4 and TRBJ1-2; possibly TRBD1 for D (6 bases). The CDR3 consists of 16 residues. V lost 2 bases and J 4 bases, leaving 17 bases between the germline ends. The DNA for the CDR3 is TGTGCCAGCAGTTTAAATCCCGCCGGGACAATCTATGGCTACACCTTC. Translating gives CASSLNPAGTIYGYTF.

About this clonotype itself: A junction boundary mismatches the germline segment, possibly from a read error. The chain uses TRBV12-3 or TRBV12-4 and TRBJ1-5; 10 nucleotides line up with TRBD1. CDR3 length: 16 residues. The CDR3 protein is CASSRPAGQGTSRLNF. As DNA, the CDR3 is TGTGCCAGCAGTCGGCCTGCGGGACAGGGGACCTCACGGTTGAATTTT.

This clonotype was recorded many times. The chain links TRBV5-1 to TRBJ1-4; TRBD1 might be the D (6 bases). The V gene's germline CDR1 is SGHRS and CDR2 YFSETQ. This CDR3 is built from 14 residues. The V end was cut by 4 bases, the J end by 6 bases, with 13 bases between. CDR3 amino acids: CASSEQGRDEKLFF. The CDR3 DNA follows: TGCGCCAGCAGCGAACAGGGACGCGATGAAAAACTGTTTTTT.

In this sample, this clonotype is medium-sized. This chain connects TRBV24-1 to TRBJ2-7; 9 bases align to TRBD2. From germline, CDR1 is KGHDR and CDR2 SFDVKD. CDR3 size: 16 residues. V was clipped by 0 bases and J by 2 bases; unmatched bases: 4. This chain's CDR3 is CATSDLSGGPPYEQYF. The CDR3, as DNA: TGTGCCACCAGTGATTTGAGCGGGGGGCCTCCCTACGAGCAGTACTTC.

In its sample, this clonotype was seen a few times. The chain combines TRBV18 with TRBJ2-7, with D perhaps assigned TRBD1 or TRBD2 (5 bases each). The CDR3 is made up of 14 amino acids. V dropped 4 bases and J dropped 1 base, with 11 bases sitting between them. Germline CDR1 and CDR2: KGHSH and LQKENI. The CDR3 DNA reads TGTGCCAGCTCACAACGGGACGGATCCTACGAGCAGTACGTC. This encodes CASSQRDGSYEQYV.

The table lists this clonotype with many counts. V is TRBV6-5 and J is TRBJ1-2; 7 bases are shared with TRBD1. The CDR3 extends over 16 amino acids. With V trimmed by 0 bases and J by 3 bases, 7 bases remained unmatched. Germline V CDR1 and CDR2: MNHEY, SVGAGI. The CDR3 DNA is TGTGCCAGCAGTTACTCGGAGACAGGGATGGACTATGGCTACACCTTC. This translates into CASSYSETGMDYGYTF.

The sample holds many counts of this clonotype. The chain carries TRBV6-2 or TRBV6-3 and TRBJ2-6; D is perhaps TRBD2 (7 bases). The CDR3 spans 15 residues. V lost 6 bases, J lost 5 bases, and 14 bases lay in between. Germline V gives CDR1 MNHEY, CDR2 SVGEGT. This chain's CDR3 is CASSPGGARANVLTF. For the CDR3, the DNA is TGTGCCAGCAGCCCGGGGGGCGCTAGGGCCAACGTCCTGACTTTC.

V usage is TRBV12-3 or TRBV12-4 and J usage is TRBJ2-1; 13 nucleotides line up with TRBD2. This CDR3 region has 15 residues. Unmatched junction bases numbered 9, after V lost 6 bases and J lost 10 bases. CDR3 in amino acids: CASRQTSGGPREQFF. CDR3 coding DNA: TGTGCCAGCAGACAGACTAGCGGGGGGCCAAGGGAGCAGTTCTTC.

The CDR3 region is CASSPGGSDQPQHF. The CDR3 nucleotides read TGTGCCAGCTCACCAGGGGGATCTGATCAGCCCCAGCATTTT. The chain is built from TRBV18 and TRBJ1-5; D may be TRBD1 (5 bases). Trimming stripped 2 bases from V and 5 bases from J, with 10 bases between. Germline V gene sequence: CDR1 KGHSH, CDR2 LQKENI. The CDR3 extends over 14 amino acids.

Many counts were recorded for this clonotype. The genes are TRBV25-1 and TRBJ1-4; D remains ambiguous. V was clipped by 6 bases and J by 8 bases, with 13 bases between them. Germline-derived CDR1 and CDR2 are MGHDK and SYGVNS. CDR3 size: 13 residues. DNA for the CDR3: TGTGCCAGCAGCACCGCCATGAGGGAAAAACTGTTTTTT. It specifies CASSTAMREKLFF.

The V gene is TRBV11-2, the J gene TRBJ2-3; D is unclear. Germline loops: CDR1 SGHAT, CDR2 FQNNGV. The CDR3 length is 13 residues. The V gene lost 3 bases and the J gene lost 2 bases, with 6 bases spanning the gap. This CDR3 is CASSFQSTDTQYF. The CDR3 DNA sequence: TGTGCCAGCAGCTTTCAGTCCACAGATACGCAGTATTTT.

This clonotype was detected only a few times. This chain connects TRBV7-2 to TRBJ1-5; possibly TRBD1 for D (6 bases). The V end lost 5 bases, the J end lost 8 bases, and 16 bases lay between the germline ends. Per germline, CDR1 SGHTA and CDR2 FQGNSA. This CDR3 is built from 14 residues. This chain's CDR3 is CASSATGLREPQHF. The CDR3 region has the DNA TGTGCCAGCAGCGCTACAGGGTTGAGGGAGCCCCAGCATTTT.

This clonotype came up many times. CDR3 in amino acids: CASMETGKDTQYF. The DNA of the CDR3 is TGCGCCAGCATGGAGACAGGGAAAGATACGCAGTATTTT. V is TRBV5-1 and J is TRBJ2-3, with 7 positions matching TRBD1. The length of the CDR3 is 13 residues. V shed 6 bases, J shed 5 bases, and the junction held 6 bases outside the gene matches. Per germline, CDR1 SGHRS and CDR2 YFSETQ. The full variable domain, its missing parts supplied by reference TRBV5-1 and TRBJ2-3, is KAGVTQTPRYLIKTRGQQVTLSCSPISGHRSVSWYQQTPGQGLQFLFEYFSETQRNKGNFPGRFSGRQFSNSRSEMNVSTLELGDSALYLCASMETGKDTQYFGPGTRLTVL.

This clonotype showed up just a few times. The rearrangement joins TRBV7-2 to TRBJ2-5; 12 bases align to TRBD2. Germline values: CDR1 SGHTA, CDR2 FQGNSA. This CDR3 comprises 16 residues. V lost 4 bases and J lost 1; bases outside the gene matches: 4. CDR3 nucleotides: TGTGCCAGCAGCTCCGGACTAGCGGGATTCCAAGAGACCCAGTACTTC. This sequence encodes CASSSGLAGFQETQYF.

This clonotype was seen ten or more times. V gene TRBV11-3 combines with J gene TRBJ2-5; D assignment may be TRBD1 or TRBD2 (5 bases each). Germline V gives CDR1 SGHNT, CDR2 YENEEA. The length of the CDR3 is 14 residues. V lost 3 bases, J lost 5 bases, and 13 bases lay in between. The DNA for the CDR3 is TGTGCCAGCAGCTTTCGAACAGGCGGGGAGACCCAGTACTTC. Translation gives CASSFRTGGETQYF.

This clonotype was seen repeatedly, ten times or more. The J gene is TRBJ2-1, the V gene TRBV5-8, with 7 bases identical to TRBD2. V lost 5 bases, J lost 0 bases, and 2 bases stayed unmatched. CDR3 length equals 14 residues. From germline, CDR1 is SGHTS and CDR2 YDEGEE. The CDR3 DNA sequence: TGTGCCAGCAGATGGGGGGGCTCCTACAATGAGCAGTTCTTC. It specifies CASRWGGSYNEQFF.

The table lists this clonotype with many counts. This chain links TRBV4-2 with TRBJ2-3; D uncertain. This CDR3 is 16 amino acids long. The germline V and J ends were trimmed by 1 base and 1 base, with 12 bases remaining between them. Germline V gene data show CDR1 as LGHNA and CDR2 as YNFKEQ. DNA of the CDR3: TGTGCCAGCAGCCAAGTTGACTCACCCGGCACAGATACGCAGTATTTT. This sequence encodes CASSQVDSPGTDTQYF.

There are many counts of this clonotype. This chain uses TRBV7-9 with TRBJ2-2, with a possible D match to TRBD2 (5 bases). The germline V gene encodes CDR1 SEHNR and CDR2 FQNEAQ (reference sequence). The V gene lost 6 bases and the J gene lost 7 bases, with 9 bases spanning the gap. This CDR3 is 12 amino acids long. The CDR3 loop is CASRTTSGELFF. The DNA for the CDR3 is TGTGCCAGCAGGACTACGAGCGGGGAGCTGTTTTTT. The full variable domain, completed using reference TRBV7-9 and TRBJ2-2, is DTGVSQNPRHKITKRGQNVTFRCDPISEHNRLYWYRQTLGQGPEFLTYFQNEAQLEKSRLLSDRFSAERPKGSFSTLEIQRTEQGDSAMYLCASRTTSGELFFGEGSRLTVL.

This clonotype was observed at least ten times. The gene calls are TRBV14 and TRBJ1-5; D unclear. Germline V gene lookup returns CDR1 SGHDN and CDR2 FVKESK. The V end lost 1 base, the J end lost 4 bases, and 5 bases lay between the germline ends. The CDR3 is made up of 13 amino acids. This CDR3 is CASSQGFNQPQHF. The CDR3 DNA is TGTGCCAGCAGCCAAGGTTTTAATCAGCCCCAGCATTTT.

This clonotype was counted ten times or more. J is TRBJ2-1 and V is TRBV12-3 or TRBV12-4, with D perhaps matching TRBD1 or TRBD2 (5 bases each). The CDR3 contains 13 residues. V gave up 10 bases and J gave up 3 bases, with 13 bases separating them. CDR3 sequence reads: CAIRLGVYNEQFF. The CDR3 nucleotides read TGTGCCATCCGTTTGGGGGTCTACAATGAGCAGTTCTTC.

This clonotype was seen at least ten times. This CDR3 is CASSFRDRDSYEQYF. Here the CDR3 DNA reads TGTGCCAGCAGCTTCCGGGACAGGGATTCCTACGAGCAGTACTTC. J is TRBJ2-7 and V is TRBV5-6; 9 bases are a match to TRBD1. There are 15 residues in the CDR3. Trimming at V came to 2 bases and at J to 1 base, leaving 4 bases not matched to a gene. CDR1 and CDR2 from the germline V gene are SGHDT and YYEEEE.

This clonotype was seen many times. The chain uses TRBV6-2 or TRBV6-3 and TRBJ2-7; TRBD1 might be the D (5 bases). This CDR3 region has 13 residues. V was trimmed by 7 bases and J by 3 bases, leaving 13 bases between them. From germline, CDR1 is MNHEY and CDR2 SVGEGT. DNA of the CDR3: TGTGCCAGCAATGGACAACTAAACTACGAGCAGTACTTC. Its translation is CASNGQLNYEQYF.

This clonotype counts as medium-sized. This chain's CDR3 is CASSRSGSNQPQHF. CDR3 coding DNA: TGTGCCAGCAGTCGATCAGGGAGCAATCAGCCCCAGCATTTT. The rearrangement joins TRBV12-3 or TRBV12-4 to TRBJ1-5; tentatively, D is TRBD1 (5 bases). The ends were cut back, 5 bases at V and 1 base at J, with 9 bases in the middle. The CDR3 totals 14 residues.

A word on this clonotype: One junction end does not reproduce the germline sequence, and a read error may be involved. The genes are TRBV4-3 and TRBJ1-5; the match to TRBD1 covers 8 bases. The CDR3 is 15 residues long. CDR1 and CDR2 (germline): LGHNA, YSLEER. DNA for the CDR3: TGCGCCAGCAGCCATTATGCAGGGGGCAATCAGCCCCAGAATTTT. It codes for CASSHYAGGNQPQNF.

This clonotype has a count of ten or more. The chain's CDR3 is CAIRRSSGSTDTQYF. Written as DNA, the CDR3 is TGTGCCATCAGGAGATCTAGCGGGAGCACAGATACGCAGTATTTT. J is TRBJ2-3 and V is TRBV10-3; 8 nucleotides agree with TRBD2. This CDR3 region has 15 residues. The germline gives CDR1 ENHRY, CDR2 SYGVKD. The V and J ends lost 6 bases and 0 bases, in that order; junction bases with no gene match: 5.

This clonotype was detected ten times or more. CDR3 loop: CASSLKRGGYNEQFF. The CDR3 coding sequence is TGTGCCAGCAGCTTGAAAAGGGGCGGCTACAATGAGCAGTTCTTC. The chain recombines TRBV7-2 with TRBJ2-1, with D tentatively TRBD1 (5 bases). Trimming stripped 3 bases from V and 3 bases from J, with 12 bases between. This CDR3 comprises 15 residues. Per germline, CDR1 SGHTA and CDR2 FQGNSA.

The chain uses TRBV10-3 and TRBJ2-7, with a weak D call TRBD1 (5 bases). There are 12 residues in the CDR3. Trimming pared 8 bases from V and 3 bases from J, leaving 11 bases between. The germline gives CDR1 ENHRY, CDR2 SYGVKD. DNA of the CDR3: TGTGCCATCCGACAGACCAACTACGAGCAGTACTTC. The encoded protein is CAIRQTNYEQYF.

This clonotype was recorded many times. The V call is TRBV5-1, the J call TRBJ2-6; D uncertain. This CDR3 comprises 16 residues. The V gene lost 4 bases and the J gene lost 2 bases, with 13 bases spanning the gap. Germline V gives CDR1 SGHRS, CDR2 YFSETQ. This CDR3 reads CASSVGSEPGANVLTF. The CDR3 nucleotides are TGCGCCAGCAGCGTTGGGTCCGAGCCTGGGGCCAACGTCCTGACTTTC. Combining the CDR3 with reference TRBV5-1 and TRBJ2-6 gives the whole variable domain KAGVTQTPRYLIKTRGQQVTLSCSPISGHRSVSWYQQTPGQGLQFLFEYFSETQRNKGNFPGRFSGRQFSNSRSEMNVSTLELGDSALYLCASSVGSEPGANVLTFGAGSRLTVL.

DNA for the CDR3: TGTGCCAGCAGCTTGGGACCCCGAGAGACCCAGTACTTC. The encoded protein is CASSLGPRETQYF. This sequence joins TRBV7-6 and TRBJ2-5; TRBD1 or TRBD2 may be the D gene (5 bases each). Germline values: CDR1 SGHVS, CDR2 FNYEAQ. CDR3 length: 13 residues. The V and J ends lost 3 bases and 4 bases respectively, with 9 bases between them.

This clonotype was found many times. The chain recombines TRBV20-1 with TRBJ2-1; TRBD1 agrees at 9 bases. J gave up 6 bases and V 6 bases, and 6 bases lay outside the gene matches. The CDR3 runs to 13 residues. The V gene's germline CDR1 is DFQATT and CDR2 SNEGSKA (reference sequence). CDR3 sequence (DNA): TGCAGTGCCGGGACAGGGAGGGTCAATGAGCAGTTCTTC. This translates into CSAGTGRVNEQFF.

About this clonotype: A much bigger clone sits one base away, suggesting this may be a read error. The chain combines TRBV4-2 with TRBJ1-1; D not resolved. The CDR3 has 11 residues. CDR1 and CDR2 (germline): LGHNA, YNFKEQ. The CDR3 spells CASIQDGWAFF. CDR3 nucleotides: TGTGCCAGCATCCAAGATGGGTGGGCTTTCTTT.